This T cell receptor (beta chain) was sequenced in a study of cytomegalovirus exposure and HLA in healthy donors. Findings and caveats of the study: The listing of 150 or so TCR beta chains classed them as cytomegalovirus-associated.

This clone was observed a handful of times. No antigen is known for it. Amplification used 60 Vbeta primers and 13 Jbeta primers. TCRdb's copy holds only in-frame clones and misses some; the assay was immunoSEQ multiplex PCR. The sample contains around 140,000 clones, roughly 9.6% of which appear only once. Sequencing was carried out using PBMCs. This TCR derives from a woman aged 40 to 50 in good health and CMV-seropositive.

In DNA, the CDR3 is TGTGCCAGCACCCCAAGGCCAGGGCTAGGCGAGCAGTACTTC. Encoded protein: CASTPRPGLGEQYF. V and J are TRBV2 and TRBJ2-5; D possibly corresponds to TRBD1 (5 bases). The J call may be in error: the DNA end matches TRBJ2-7 better. Germline lookup yields CDR1 SNHLY and CDR2 FYNNEI. The CDR3 consists of 14 residues.